The source of this T cell receptor (beta chain) is a study of early T cells in non-severe SARS-CoV-2 infection. This clonotype was counted ten times or more. Individual cDNA molecules were tagged with unique molecular identifiers, the study reported. TCRdb redid the calling of the 5' RACE reads with MiXCR, one entry per CDR3 protein. The sample consists of under 90,000 distinct CDR3 sequences, under 15% of them appearing once. The source material was whole blood. The TCR sequence derives from an adult who was a healthcare worker with PCR-confirmed SARS-CoV-2 infection or an uninfected control (not recorded which).

The CDR3 nucleotides are TGTGCCAGCAACTACGACAGGGTAATGAACACTGAAGCTTTCTTT. It is translated as CASNYDRVMNTEAFF. The rearrangement links TRBV2 to TRBJ1-1; TRBD1 matches at 7 bases. V trimming: 7 bases; J trimming: 0 bases; junction bases outside the gene matches: 8. Germline V lookup: CDR1 SNHLY, CDR2 FYNNEI. CDR3 length: 15 residues.